Following are 10 T cell receptor beta chains from one sample sequenced in a study of T cells after yellow fever vaccination. Each CDR3 protein gets one entry after TCRdb re-called the 5' RACE reads with MiXCR. The sample holds approximately 600,000 distinct CDR3 sequences, approximately 13% seen once. Source: PBMCs, taken on the day of the yellow fever booster vaccination. These receptor sequences come from a man aged 30 to 45 who received the YFV17D yellow fever vaccine.

This clonotype was seen more than once but under ten times. The chain couples TRBV29-1 to TRBJ1-4; D possibly corresponds to TRBD1 (6 bases). CDR1 and CDR2 (germline): SQVTM, ANQGSEA. Trimming took 4 bases from V and 5 from J, leaving 11 bases between them. This CDR3 comprises 13 residues. CDR3 residues: CSVVVQGNEKLFF. The CDR3 DNA sequence: TGCAGCGTTGTAGTACAGGGCAATGAAAAACTGTTTTTT. Drawing the rest from reference TRBV29-1 and TRBJ1-4, the complete variable domain is SAVISQKPSRDICQRGTSLTIQCQVDSQVTMMFWYRQQPGQSLTLIATANQGSEATYESGFVIDKFPISRPNLTFSTLTVSNMSPEDSSIYLCSVVVQGNEKLFFGSGTQLSVL.

This clonotype showed up just a few times. This chain uses TRBV6-2 or TRBV6-3 with TRBJ2-5; 7 nucleotides align to TRBD2. The CDR3 is 13 amino acids. Germline CDR1 reads MNHEY; CDR2 reads SVGEGT. Trimming at V came to 2 bases and at J to 4 bases, leaving 1 base not matched to a gene. Here the CDR3 DNA reads TGTGCCAGCAGTTACGGGACTATAGAGACCCAGTACTTC. It encodes CASSYGTIETQYF.

In this sample, this clonotype turned up a few times. The V call is TRBV20-1, the J call TRBJ2-1; TRBD2 matches 10 bases. Germline V lookup: CDR1 DFQATT, CDR2 SNEGSKA (reference sequence). V lost 5 bases to trimming and J lost 0 bases; unmatched junction nucleotides: 13. This CDR3 has 18 amino acids. The CDR3 loop reads CSAPRSGTSARSYNEQFF. The CDR3 region has the DNA TGCAGTGCTCCCCGGTCCGGGACTAGCGCTCGCTCCTACAATGAGCAGTTCTTC.

This clonotype came up a few times. The junction departs from the called germline gene at one end, perhaps through a read error. The CDR3 DNA is TGTGCCAGCAGTGAAGACAGGGTGGGGGACTTC. This sequence encodes CASSEDRVGDF. J is TRBJ2-4 and V is TRBV2, with D possibly TRBD1 on 6 matching bases. Germline CDR1 is SNHLY and CDR2 is FYNNEI. This CDR3 region has 11 residues.

The CDR3 nucleotides are TGCGCCAGCAGCCAAGACTCCGTCTATACCGGGTATCAGGGCGAGCAGTACTTC. This translates into CASSQDSVYTGYQGEQYF. The chain combines TRBV4-3 with TRBJ2-7, with D maybe TRBD1 (5 bases). Germline lookup yields CDR1 LGHNA and CDR2 YSLEER. The germline V and J ends were trimmed by 0 bases and 6 bases, with 24 bases remaining between them. The CDR3 length is 18 residues.

This clonotype was seen more than once but under ten times. This chain joins TRBV30 and TRBJ2-2, with 7 bases identical to TRBD1. Germline assignment: CDR1 GTSNPN and CDR2 SVGIG (reference sequence). This CDR3 has 15 residues. Trimming removed 3 bases from V and 11 bases from J; junction bases left unmatched: 15. The CDR3 DNA sequence: TGTGCCTGGAGCCCCCAAATTTACAGGGGTGGAGAGCTGTTTTTT. This sequence encodes CAWSPQIYRGGELFF.

This clonotype was detected a few times. The chain uses TRBV20-1 and TRBJ2-5, with 9 bases identical to TRBD2. Germline assignment: CDR1 DFQATT and CDR2 SNEGSKA (reference sequence). The CDR3 sequence is 15 residues long. The V segment lost 3 bases and the J segment 1 base; nucleotides outside the gene matches: 6. The CDR3 DNA is TGCAGTGCTAGTTCGGGCGGGAGGGGCCAAGAGACCCAGTACTTC. It encodes CSASSGGRGQETQYF.

This clonotype was counted only a few times. V is TRBV5-1 and J is TRBJ2-1; TRBD2 matches at 9 bases. Germline trimming cut 4 bases from V and 5 bases from J; bases unmatched to any gene: 7. Per the germline V gene, CDR1 is SGHRS and CDR2 is YFSETQ. The CDR3 has 15 residues. The CDR3 DNA follows: TGCGCCAGCAGCCCCTGGACTAGCGCCGACAATGAGCAGTTCTTC. This sequence encodes CASSPWTSADNEQFF. Looking up the rest from reference TRBV5-1 and TRBJ2-1 gives the full variable domain: KAGVTQTPRYLIKTRGQQVTLSCSPISGHRSVSWYQQTPGQGLQFLFEYFSETQRNKGNFPGRFSGRQFSNSRSEMNVSTLELGDSALYLCASSPWTSADNEQFFGPGTRLTVL.

This clonotype occurred a few times. The CDR3 nucleotides are TGCAGTGCTAGGGTGGCGGGACAGGATCAAAATACGCAGTATTTT. As protein: CSARVAGQDQNTQYF. The V call is TRBV20-1, the J call TRBJ2-3; TRBD1 matches 8 bases. The CDR3 spans 15 residues. Germline CDR1 is DFQATT and CDR2 is SNEGSKA (reference sequence). The junction had 12 bases not matched to a gene; V was cut back by 3 bases and J by 7 bases.

A few counts support this clonotype. V gene TRBV2 combines with J gene TRBJ2-3; a weak D match, TRBD2 (6 bases). CDR1 SNHLY and CDR2 FYNNEI come from the germline V gene. This CDR3 is built from 14 residues. Trimming removed 10 bases from V and 0 bases from J, with 14 bases in between. The DNA of the CDR3 is TGTGCCATAACGGGGGACCTGAGCACAGATACGCAGTATTTT. It yields the protein CAITGDLSTDTQYF.